These 14 T cell receptor beta chains share one sample of origin, sequenced in a study of TIL therapy for anti-PD-1-resistant metastatic lung cancer. Sequencing used immunoSEQ v3. Profiled with immunoSEQ multiplex PCR; TCRdb holds only in-frame clones, not every one. This table has 9,500 to 15,000 clones, 80% appearing once. Described time point: pre-treatment sample, taken before nivolumab and TIL therapy. The sequences come from blood, collected at baseline. These receptors were obtained from a person aged 25 to 85 with non-small cell lung cancer.

This clone has only a few counts. V gene TRBV2 combines with J gene TRBJ2-2; TRBD2 matches at 12 bases. The J segment lost 5 bases and the V segment lost 4 bases, leaving 5 bases of the junction unmatched. The CDR3 sequence is 16 residues long. Looked up from germline, CDR1 is SNHLY and CDR2 is FYNNEI. The CDR3 DNA reads as TGTGCCAGCAGTGGTGGACTAGCGGGACTGACCGGGGAGCTGTTTTTT. Its protein product is CASSGGLAGLTGELFF.

The chain joins TRBV7-7 to TRBJ1-1; 11 positions match TRBD1. CDR3 length: 17 residues. With 1 base clipped from V and 4 bases from J, the junction kept 8 bases outside the gene matches. Germline V gene lookup returns CDR1 SSHAT and CDR2 FNYEAQ (reference sequence). As DNA, the CDR3 is TGTGCCAGCAGCTTAGTGGCGGACAGGGGGCGGAGCACTGAAGCTTTCTTT. It encodes CASSLVADRGRSTEAFF.

This clone is classed as medium-sized. CDR3 in DNA: TGCGCCAGCAGTGAGAGGCTAGCGGCTCCCTACGAGCAGTACTTC. Translation gives CASSERLAAPYEQYF. The chain combines TRBV10-2 with TRBJ2-7; TRBD2 aligns across 7 bases. The CDR3 runs to 15 residues. Germline V gene sequence: CDR1 WSHSY, CDR2 SAAADI. Germline trimming cut 2 bases from V and 2 bases from J; bases unmatched to any gene: 6.

In its sample, this clone was seen once. The gene calls are TRBV6-6 and TRBJ2-7, with TRBD2 identical over 8 bases. Germline V gene data show CDR1 as MNHNY and CDR2 as SVGAGI (reference sequence). This CDR3 comprises 14 residues. V lost 6 bases to trimming and J lost 5 bases; unmatched junction nucleotides: 9. The CDR3 DNA is TGTGCCAGCAGCCTCAGCGGGAGAGGGGACGAGCAGTACTTC. It specifies CASSLSGRGDEQYF.

This chain connects TRBV12-5 to TRBJ2-7, with a possible D match to TRBD1 (6 bases). The germline V gene encodes CDR1 LGHNT and CDR2 FRNRAP. V lost 7 bases and J lost 1, with 17 bases in between. This CDR3 has 15 amino acids. The CDR3 is CASVNTGPLSYEQYF. CDR3 DNA sequence: TGTGCTAGTGTTAACACAGGGCCCCTATCCTACGAGCAGTACTTC.

The chain uses TRBV7-2 and TRBJ1-1, with D possibly TRBD1 on 6 matching bases. The CDR3 has 14 residues. V lost 1 base to trimming and J lost 5 bases, with 11 bases between them. Germline V gives CDR1 SGHTA, CDR2 FQGNSA. CDR3 nucleotide sequence: TGTGCCAGCAGCTTAGAAATTGGACAGACTGAAGCTTTCTTT. Its protein product is CASSLEIGQTEAFF.

This chain connects TRBV7-9 to TRBJ1-2; 10 nucleotides align to TRBD1. Unmatched junction bases numbered 2, after V lost 4 bases and J lost 3 bases. The CDR3 length is 14 residues. Looked up from germline, CDR1 is SEHNR and CDR2 is FQNEAQ (reference sequence). The CDR3 loop is CASSSGTGDYGYTF. The CDR3 DNA reads TGTGCCAGCAGCTCCGGGACAGGGGACTATGGCTACACCTTC.

The chain combines TRBV10-3 with TRBJ1-5; D remains unclear. The length of the CDR3 is 15 residues. Germline V gene sequence: CDR1 ENHRY, CDR2 SYGVKD. V shed 2 bases and J shed 2 bases, with 10 bases lying between them. The CDR3 DNA reads TGTGCCATCAGTGAGGACTGGACGGGCAATCAGCCCCAGCATTTT. It yields the protein CAISEDWTGNQPQHF.

In its sample, this clone was seen a few times. The V call is TRBV6-1, the J call TRBJ1-2, with D tentatively TRBD1 (5 bases). Trimming left V 1 base short and J 2 bases short, with 11 bases between. CDR1 MNHNS and CDR2 SASEGT come from the germline V gene. This CDR3 has 15 amino acids. The CDR3 protein is CASSEVNEGNYGYTF. Written as DNA, the CDR3 is TGTGCCAGCAGTGAAGTAAACGAGGGGAACTATGGCTACACCTTC.

The chain links TRBV4-3 to TRBJ2-3; 9 bases align to TRBD2. CDR3 length: 18 residues. Germline V gene data show CDR1 as LGHNA and CDR2 as YSLEER. The V segment lost 0 bases and the J segment 2 bases; nucleotides outside the gene matches: 9. For the CDR3, the DNA is TGCGCCAGCAGCCAAGACCCTTGGACTAGCGAGTTCACAGATACGCAGTATTTT. Its protein is CASSQDPWTSEFTDTQYF.

The chain employs TRBV9 and TRBJ2-1; TRBD2 agrees at 7 bases. V lost 2 bases, J lost 8 bases, and 10 bases stayed unmatched. CDR3 length: 15 amino acids. In germline, CDR1 is SGDLS, CDR2 YYNGEE. CDR3 protein: CASSVGSGARDEQFF. The CDR3 DNA reads as TGTGCCAGCAGCGTCGGGAGCGGGGCTAGGGATGAGCAGTTCTTC.

The chain carries TRBV20-1 and TRBJ2-7, with D possibly being TRBD1 (5 bases). The CDR3 sequence is 11 residues long. The V and J ends lost 5 bases and 3 bases respectively, with 8 bases between them. Germline V CDR1 and CDR2: DFQATT, SNEGSKA (reference sequence). In DNA, the CDR3 is TGCAGTGCTTGGGGCCTCTACGAGCAGTACTTC. This sequence encodes CSAWGLYEQYF.

This clone was seen once. J is TRBJ2-5 and V is TRBV14, with a possible D match to TRBD1 (6 bases). This CDR3 contains 13 residues. CDR1 is SGHDN, CDR2 FVKESK, per germline. Trimming left V 8 bases short and J 0 bases short, with 10 bases between. In DNA, the CDR3 is TGTGCCAGCTTGCAGGGGTACCAAGAGACCCAGTACTTC. As protein: CASLQGYQETQYF.

This clone was counted once. The chain employs TRBV5-1 and TRBJ2-1, with 10 bases that match TRBD1. Germline CDR1 SGHRS, CDR2 YFSETQ. Unmatched junction bases numbered 6, after V lost 2 bases and J lost 7 bases. The CDR3 is 15 residues long. The CDR3 sequence is CASSFDRGQINEQFF. The CDR3 bases are TGCGCCAGCAGCTTCGACAGGGGGCAAATAAATGAGCAGTTCTTC.